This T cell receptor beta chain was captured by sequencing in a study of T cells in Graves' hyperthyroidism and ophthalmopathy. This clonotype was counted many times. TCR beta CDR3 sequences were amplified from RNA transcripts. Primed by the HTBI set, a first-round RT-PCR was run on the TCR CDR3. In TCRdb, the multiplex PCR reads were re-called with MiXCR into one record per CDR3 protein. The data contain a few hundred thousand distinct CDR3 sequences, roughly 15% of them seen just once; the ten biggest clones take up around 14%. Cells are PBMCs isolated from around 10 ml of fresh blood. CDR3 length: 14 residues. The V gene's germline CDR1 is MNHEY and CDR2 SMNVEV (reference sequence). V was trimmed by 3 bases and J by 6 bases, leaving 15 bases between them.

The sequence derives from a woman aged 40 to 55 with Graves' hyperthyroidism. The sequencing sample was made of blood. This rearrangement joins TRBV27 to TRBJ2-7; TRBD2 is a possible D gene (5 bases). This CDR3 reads CASSFGRDRAEQYF. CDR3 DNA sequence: TGTGCCAGCAGTTTCGGACGGGATCGGGCCGAGCAGTACTTC.